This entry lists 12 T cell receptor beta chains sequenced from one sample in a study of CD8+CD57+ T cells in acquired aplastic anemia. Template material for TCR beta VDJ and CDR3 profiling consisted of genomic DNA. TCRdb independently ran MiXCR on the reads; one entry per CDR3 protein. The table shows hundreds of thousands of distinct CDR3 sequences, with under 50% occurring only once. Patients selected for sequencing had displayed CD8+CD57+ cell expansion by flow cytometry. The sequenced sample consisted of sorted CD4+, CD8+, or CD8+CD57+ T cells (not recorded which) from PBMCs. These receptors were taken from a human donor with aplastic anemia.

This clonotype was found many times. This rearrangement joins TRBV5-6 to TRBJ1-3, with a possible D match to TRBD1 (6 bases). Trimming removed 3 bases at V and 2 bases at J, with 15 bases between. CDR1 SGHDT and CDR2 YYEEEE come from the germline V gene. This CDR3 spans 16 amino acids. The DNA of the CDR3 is TGTGCCAGCAGCTCCCCAGGGGACACCGCTGGAAACACCATATATTTT. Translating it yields CASSSPGDTAGNTIYF.

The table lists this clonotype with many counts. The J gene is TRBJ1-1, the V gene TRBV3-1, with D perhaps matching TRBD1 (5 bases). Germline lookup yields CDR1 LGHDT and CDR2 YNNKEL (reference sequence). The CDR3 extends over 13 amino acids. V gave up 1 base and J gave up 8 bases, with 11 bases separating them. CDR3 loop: CASSQGGAREAFF. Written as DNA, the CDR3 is TGTGCCAGCAGCCAAGGCGGGGCAAGGGAAGCTTTCTTT.

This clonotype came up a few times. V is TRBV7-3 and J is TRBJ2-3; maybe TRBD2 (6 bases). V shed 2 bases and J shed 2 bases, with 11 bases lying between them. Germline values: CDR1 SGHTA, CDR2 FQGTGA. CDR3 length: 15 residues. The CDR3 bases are TGTGCCAGCAGCTTAGCAGGCGGGATCACAGATACGCAGTATTTT. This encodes CASSLAGGITDTQYF.

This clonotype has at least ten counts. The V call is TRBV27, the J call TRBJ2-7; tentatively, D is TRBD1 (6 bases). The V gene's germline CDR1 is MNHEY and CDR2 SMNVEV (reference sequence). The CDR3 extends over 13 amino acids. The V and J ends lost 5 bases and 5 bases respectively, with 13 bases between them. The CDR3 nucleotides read TGTGCCAGCAGTCCACAGGGATCCCACGAGCAGTACTTC. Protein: CASSPQGSHEQYF.

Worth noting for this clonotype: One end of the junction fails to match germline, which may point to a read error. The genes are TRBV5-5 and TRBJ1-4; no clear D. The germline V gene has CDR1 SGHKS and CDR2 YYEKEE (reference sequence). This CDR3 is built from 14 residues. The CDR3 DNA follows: TGTGCCAGCAGCTTGCTGGTTCAGGATGAAAAACTGCTTTTT. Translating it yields CASSLLVQDEKLLF.

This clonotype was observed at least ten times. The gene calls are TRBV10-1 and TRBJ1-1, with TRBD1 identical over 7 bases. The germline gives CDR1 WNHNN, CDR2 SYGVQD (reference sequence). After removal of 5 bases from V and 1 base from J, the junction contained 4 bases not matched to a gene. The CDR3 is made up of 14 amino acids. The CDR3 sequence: CASSRQGRNTEAFF. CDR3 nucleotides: TGCGCCAGCAGTCGACAGGGCCGGAACACTGAAGCTTTCTTT.

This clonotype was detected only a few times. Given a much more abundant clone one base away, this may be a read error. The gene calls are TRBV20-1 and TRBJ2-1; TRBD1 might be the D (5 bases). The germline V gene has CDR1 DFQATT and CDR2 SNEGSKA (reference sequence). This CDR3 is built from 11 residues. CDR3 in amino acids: CRAKGFNEQFF. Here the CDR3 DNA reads TGCCGTGCTAAGGGGTTTAATGAGCAGTTCTTC.

CDR3 residues: CASSPWDAGLNLQYF. CDR3 bases: TGTGCCAGCAGTCCCTGGGACGCAGGGCTCAATCTTCAGTACTTC. This chain joins TRBV28 and TRBJ2-4; the D gene could be TRBD1 or TRBD2 (5 bases each). Germline loops: CDR1 MDHEN, CDR2 SYDVKM. Trimming took off 5 bases at V and 11 bases at J, with 22 bases between the two ends. The CDR3 length is 15 residues.

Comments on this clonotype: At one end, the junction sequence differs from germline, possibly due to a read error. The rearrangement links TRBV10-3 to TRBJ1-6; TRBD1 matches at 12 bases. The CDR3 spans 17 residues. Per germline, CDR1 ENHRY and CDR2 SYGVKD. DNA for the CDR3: TGTGCCAGCAGTTACTCGGGACAGGGGGCGGTTAATTCACCCCTCCACTTT. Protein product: CASSYSGQGAVNSPLHF.

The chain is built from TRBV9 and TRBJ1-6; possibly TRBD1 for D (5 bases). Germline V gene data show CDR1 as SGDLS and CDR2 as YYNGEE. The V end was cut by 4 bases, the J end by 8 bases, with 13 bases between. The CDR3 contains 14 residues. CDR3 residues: CASSFAMGDSPLHF. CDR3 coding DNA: TGTGCCAGCAGCTTCGCAATGGGGGATTCACCCCTCCACTTT. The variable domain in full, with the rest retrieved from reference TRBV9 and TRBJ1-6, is DSGVTQTPKHLITATGQRVTLRCSPRSGDLSVYWYQQSLDQGLQFLIQYYNGEERAKGNILERFSAQQFPDLHSELNLSSLELGDSALYFCASSFAMGDSPLHFGNGTRLTVT.

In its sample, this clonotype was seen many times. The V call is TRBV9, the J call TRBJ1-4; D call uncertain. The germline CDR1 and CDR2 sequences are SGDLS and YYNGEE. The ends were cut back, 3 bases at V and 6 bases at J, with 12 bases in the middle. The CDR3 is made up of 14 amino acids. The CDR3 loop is CASSAGHPDEKLFF. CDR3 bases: TGTGCCAGCAGCGCTGGGCATCCAGATGAAAAACTGTTTTTT.

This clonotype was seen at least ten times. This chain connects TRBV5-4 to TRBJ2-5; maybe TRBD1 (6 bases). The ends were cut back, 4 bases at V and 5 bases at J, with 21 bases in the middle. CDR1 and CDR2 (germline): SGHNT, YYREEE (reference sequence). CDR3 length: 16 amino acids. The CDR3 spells CASSPLGGGEYETQYF. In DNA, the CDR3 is TGTGCCAGCAGCCCCCTTGGGGGCGGCGAGTACGAGACCCAGTACTTC.